These T cell receptor beta chains were read from a single sample in a study of control samples from healthy donors and cancer patients. Sequencing used immunoSEQ multiplex PCR; TCRdb keeps in-frame clones, though not all of them. Here the sample spans some 150,000 clones, 85% to 95% being singletons. The specimen was PBMCs. Receptors were obtained from a man in his 60s with colorectal cancer. Both conserved end residues are trimmed from each CDR3. The order of the fields is CDR3 protein, D gene, V gene, J gene. The D gene is left open where the match is weak.

CDR3aa: ASSQDGVSQEQF
d_gene: -
v_gene: TRBV4-1
j_gene: TRBJ2-1

CDR3aa: ASSGTDGAYGYT
d_gene: TRBD1
v_gene: TRBV19
j_gene: TRBJ1-2

CDR3aa: ASSLHRAGHEQY
d_gene: -
v_gene: TRBV11-2
j_gene: TRBJ2-7

CDR3aa: ASSLADGLSYEQY
d_gene: -
v_gene: TRBV7-2
j_gene: TRBJ2-7

CDR3aa: SVQDGYT
d_gene: -
v_gene: TRBV29-1
j_gene: TRBJ1-2

CDR3aa: ASSRTDRGAFGNTEAF
d_gene: TRBD1
v_gene: TRBV5-1
j_gene: TRBJ1-1

CDR3aa: ASSLRQGGTDTQY
d_gene: TRBD1
v_gene: TRBV5-1
j_gene: TRBJ2-3

CDR3aa: ASRPGQGYNYGYT
d_gene: TRBD1
v_gene: TRBV19
j_gene: TRBJ1-2

CDR3aa: ASRNPLLGLGSDEQF
d_gene: -
v_gene: TRBV27
j_gene: TRBJ2-1

CDR3aa: ASSLRGDTEAF
d_gene: -
v_gene: TRBV27
j_gene: TRBJ1-1

CDR3aa: ASSSDRSRVNEKLF
d_gene: -
v_gene: TRBV5-1
j_gene: TRBJ1-4

CDR3aa: ASSYSIRGGNEKLF
d_gene: -
v_gene: TRBV6-6
j_gene: TRBJ1-4

CDR3aa: ASSDTGTGRAYEQY
d_gene: TRBD1
v_gene: TRBV25-1
j_gene: TRBJ2-7

CDR3aa: ASSGAGGGYGYT
d_gene: TRBD1
v_gene: TRBV28
j_gene: TRBJ1-2

CDR3aa: ASSLGLAGGFNEQF
d_gene: TRBD2
v_gene: TRBV5-1
j_gene: TRBJ2-1

CDR3aa: ASSVDTRRDEQF
d_gene: -
v_gene: TRBV9
j_gene: TRBJ2-1

CDR3aa: ASSYSRSTYEQY
d_gene: -
v_gene: TRBV6-2/TRBV6-3
j_gene: TRBJ2-7

CDR3aa: SVRQGGTGNTIY
d_gene: TRBD1
v_gene: TRBV29-1
j_gene: TRBJ1-3

CDR3aa: ASSQRESEAF
d_gene: -
v_gene: TRBV23-1
j_gene: TRBJ1-1

CDR3aa: ASRKGFDQPQH
d_gene: -
v_gene: TRBV2
j_gene: TRBJ1-5

CDR3aa: ASSFRDINTEAF
d_gene: -
v_gene: TRBV27
j_gene: TRBJ1-1

CDR3aa: AWSAASRNTQY
d_gene: -
v_gene: TRBV30
j_gene: TRBJ2-3

CDR3aa: ASRRGDSSGNTIY
d_gene: -
v_gene: TRBV6-5
j_gene: TRBJ1-3

CDR3aa: ASSSYQGHT
d_gene: -
v_gene: TRBV5-8
j_gene: TRBJ1-2

CDR3aa: ASSLSPKQGYGYT
d_gene: TRBD1
v_gene: TRBV27
j_gene: TRBJ1-2

CDR3aa: ASSLNQGGNYGYT
d_gene: -
v_gene: TRBV5-6
j_gene: TRBJ1-2

CDR3aa: SASTGTSNQPQH
d_gene: -
v_gene: TRBV20-1
j_gene: TRBJ1-5

CDR3aa: ASSLGTGPADTLT
d_gene: TRBD1
v_gene: TRBV7-9
j_gene: TRBJ2-6

CDR3aa: ASSEGLINEKLF
d_gene: -
v_gene: TRBV6-1
j_gene: TRBJ1-4

CDR3aa: ASSQGTGSKLF
d_gene: TRBD1
v_gene: TRBV7-9
j_gene: TRBJ1-4

CDR3aa: ASSSRPRDTSFNYGYT
d_gene: -
v_gene: TRBV3-1/TRBV3-2
j_gene: TRBJ1-2

CDR3aa: ASSPLEGQGSGANVLT
d_gene: TRBD1
v_gene: TRBV25-1
j_gene: TRBJ2-6

CDR3aa: ASSSTHRAYEQY
d_gene: -
v_gene: TRBV5-8
j_gene: TRBJ2-7